The 10 T cell receptor beta chains below all came from one sample that was sequenced in a study of blood T cell repertoires in COVID-19. Measured with immunoSEQ multiplex PCR; TCRdb has only the in-frame clones, and not every one. The table lists about 80,000 clones, about four fifths of them singletons. The sequenced material came from peripheral blood. The source is a human donor in a cohort sampled during active COVID-19.

The chain recombines TRBV30 with TRBJ1-2; 8 nucleotides align to TRBD1. The CDR3 loop spans 14 amino acids. V lost 4 bases, J lost 7 bases, and 11 bases stayed unmatched. Per germline, CDR1 GTSNPN and CDR2 SVGIG (reference sequence). CDR3 loop: CAWTLGQGLIGYTF. DNA for the CDR3: TGTGCCTGGACCCTAGGACAGGGCCTTATTGGCTACACCTTC.

The rearrangement uses TRBV9 and TRBJ2-1, with 7 bases fitting TRBD2. Germline V gene lookup returns CDR1 SGDLS and CDR2 YYNGEE. The J segment lost 8 bases and the V segment lost 6 bases, leaving 2 bases of the junction unmatched. The CDR3 is 11 amino acids. The DNA for the CDR3 is TGTGCCAGCAAGCGGGGTGATGAGCAGTTCTTC. It specifies CASKRGDEQFF.

The rearrangement uses TRBV6-5 and TRBJ1-6, with 8 bases aligning to TRBD1. The trim removed 6 bases at V and 5 bases at J, leaving 6 bases unmatched. The CDR3 is made up of 15 amino acids. The V gene's germline CDR1 is MNHEY and CDR2 SVGAGI. The CDR3 reads CASSLDRVNNSPLHF. DNA for the CDR3: TGTGCCAGCAGCTTGGACAGGGTCAATAATTCACCCCTCCACTTT.

V gene TRBV9 combines with J gene TRBJ2-7, with D unresolved. CDR3 length equals 13 residues. V lost 4 bases and J lost 2, with 10 bases in between. The germline gives CDR1 SGDLS, CDR2 YYNGEE. CDR3 sequence (DNA): TGTGCCAGCAGCTCGACAAACCCCTACGAGCAGTACTTC. It is translated as CASSSTNPYEQYF.

The V and J genes are TRBV11-2 and TRBJ2-7; a possible D gene is TRBD2 (6 bases). Trimming took 1 base from V and 3 from J, leaving 10 bases between them. CDR1 and CDR2 (germline): SGHAT, FQNNGV. The CDR3 loop spans 14 amino acids. The CDR3: CASSLGLEGYEQYF. For the CDR3, the DNA is TGTGCCAGCAGCTTAGGACTAGAGGGCTACGAGCAGTACTTC. The variable domain in full, with the rest retrieved from reference TRBV11-2 and TRBJ2-7, is EAGVAQSPRYKIIEKRQSVAFWCNPISGHATLYWYQQILGQGPKLLIQFQNNGVVDDSQLPKDRFSAERLKGVDSTLKIQPAKLEDSAVYLCASSLGLEGYEQYFGPGTRLTVT.

This rearrangement joins TRBV7-9 to TRBJ2-2; D gene uncertain. The CDR3 has 14 amino acids. Germline V lookup: CDR1 SEHNR, CDR2 FQNEAQ (reference sequence). The germline V and J ends were trimmed by 3 bases and 4 bases, with 9 bases remaining between them. CDR3 bases: TGTGCCAGCAGCTTGGGCAGGTCCACCGGGGAGCTGTTTTTT. As protein: CASSLGRSTGELFF.

The rearrangement joins TRBV6-1 to TRBJ1-1; D is uncertain. Trimming stripped 1 base from V and 0 bases from J, with 3 bases between. This CDR3 has 13 amino acids. Per the germline V gene, CDR1 is MNHNS and CDR2 is SASEGT. CDR3 residues: CASSEVMNTEAFF. As DNA, the CDR3 is TGTGCCAGCAGTGAAGTAATGAACACTGAAGCTTTCTTT.

V is TRBV5-4 and J is TRBJ2-1, with 9 positions matching TRBD1. Per germline, CDR1 SGHNT and CDR2 YYREEE (reference sequence). This CDR3 is built from 18 residues. Trimming cost V 3 bases and J 7 bases; bases outside gene matches: 17. CDR3 in DNA: TGTGCCAGCAGCTCTAGGGGTAATGTACAGGGGGCTGTTAATGAGCAGTTCTTC. As protein: CASSSRGNVQGAVNEQFF.

V gene TRBV5-4 combines with J gene TRBJ2-7; 10 bases line up with TRBD2. V was clipped by 3 bases and J by 4 bases; unmatched bases: 4. This CDR3 has 14 amino acids. CDR1 is SGHNT, CDR2 YYREEE, per germline (reference sequence). The chain's CDR3 is CASSSSGGSYEQYF. In DNA form, the CDR3 reads TGTGCCAGCAGCTCTAGCGGGGGATCATACGAGCAGTACTTC.

V usage is TRBV6-5 and J usage is TRBJ1-5; TRBD1 aligns across 12 bases. CDR1 MNHEY and CDR2 SVGAGI come from the germline V gene. The CDR3 sequence is 15 residues long. After removal of 7 bases from V and 7 bases from J, the junction contained 8 bases not matched to a gene. This CDR3 is CASTPGQGAGQPQHF. The CDR3 DNA reads TGTGCCAGCACTCCGGGACAGGGGGCTGGGCAGCCCCAGCATTTT.